A selection of T cell receptor beta chains follows, all from one sample in a study of T cell clones after liver transplantation. Data came from immunoSEQ multiplex PCR; TCRdb stores just in-frame clones and leaves some out. The table has roughly 50,000 clones, 84% seen once; the top ten hold roughly 8%. Sequencing was performed on CD4+ T cells from blood, taken before liver transplant. These receptor sequences come from a human donor who received a liver transplant. The CDR3 runs from the conserved cysteine through the conserved F or W. Fields, in order: J gene, V gene, clone size, D gene, CDR3 protein, CDR3 DNA. The D gene is left open where the match is weak. Some rows have no size entry. The others give once, few or many, or a class for an expanded clone.

J gene: TRBJ1-6
V gene: TRBV5-4
clone size: NA
D gene: TRBD1
CDR3 protein: CASGEQGAPNSPLHF
CDR3 DNA: TGTGCCAGCGGAGAACAGGGGGCTCCAAATTCACCCCTCCACTTT

J gene: TRBJ1-5
V gene: TRBV19
clone size: medium-sized
D gene: TRBD1
CDR3 protein: CASSTTQTGGFQPQHF
CDR3 DNA: TGTGCCAGTAGTACCACCCAGACAGGGGGGTTTCAGCCCCAGCATTTT

J gene: TRBJ1-5
V gene: TRBV25-1
clone size: few
D gene: TRBD1
CDR3 protein: CASSDSPTGLGQPQHF
CDR3 DNA: TGTGCCAGCAGTGACTCCCCGACAGGGTTGGGTCAGCCCCAGCATTTT

J gene: TRBJ2-2
V gene: TRBV7-7
clone size: NA
D gene: NA
CDR3 protein: CASSFLGGTGELFF
CDR3 DNA: TGTGCTAGCAGCTTTCTAGGTGGCACCGGGGAGCTGTTTTTT

J gene: TRBJ2-5
V gene: TRBV28
clone size: few
D gene: NA
CDR3 protein: CASRGPGRETQYF
CDR3 DNA: TGTGCCAGCAGGGGACCGGGACGAGAGACCCAGTACTTC

J gene: TRBJ2-1
V gene: TRBV5-4
clone size: NA
D gene: TRBD2
CDR3 protein: CASSTGTSGGSYNEQFF
CDR3 DNA: TGTGCCAGCAGCACGGGGACTAGCGGGGGGTCCTACAATGAGCAGTTCTTC

J gene: TRBJ2-5
V gene: TRBV7-2
clone size: NA
D gene: NA
CDR3 protein: CASSLSSGGRETQYF
CDR3 DNA: TGTGCCAGCAGCTTAAGTTCTGGGGGCCGGGAGACCCAGTACTTC

J gene: TRBJ2-3
V gene: TRBV30
clone size: NA
D gene: NA
CDR3 protein: CAWSQGVEIGDTQYF
CDR3 DNA: TGTGCCTGGAGCCAAGGGGTAGAAATTGGCGATACGCAGTATTTT

J gene: TRBJ2-4
V gene: TRBV19
clone size: once
D gene: TRBD2
CDR3 protein: CASSITLAGGPENIQYF
CDR3 DNA: TGTGCCAGTAGTATAACGTTAGCGGGAGGGCCGGAAAACATTCAGTACTTC

J gene: TRBJ2-2
V gene: TRBV6-1
clone size: NA
D gene: NA
CDR3 protein: CASGNAATGELFF
CDR3 DNA: TGTGCCAGCGGGAATGCCGCCACCGGGGAGCTGTTTTTT

J gene: TRBJ1-4
V gene: TRBV2
clone size: NA
D gene: TRBD1
CDR3 protein: CASRDRGLSNEKLFF
CDR3 DNA: TGTGCCAGCAGGGACAGGGGGCTGAGTAATGAAAAACTGTTTTTT

J gene: TRBJ2-7
V gene: TRBV5-6
clone size: NA
D gene: NA
CDR3 protein: CASAGTSNEQYF
CDR3 DNA: TGTGCCAGCGCCGGGACTTCCAACGAGCAGTACTTC

J gene: TRBJ2-2
V gene: TRBV11-2
clone size: once
D gene: TRBD2
CDR3 protein: CASSKPGTSGRAGELFF
CDR3 DNA: TGTGCCAGCAGCAAGCCCGGGACTAGCGGGAGGGCCGGGGAGCTGTTTTTT

J gene: TRBJ1-6
V gene: TRBV4-3
clone size: few
D gene: NA
CDR3 protein: CASSQVNGILHF
CDR3 DNA: TGCGCCAGCAGCCAAGTTAACGGCATACTCCACTTT

J gene: TRBJ2-3
V gene: TRBV9
clone size: NA
D gene: NA
CDR3 protein: CASTGVTDTQYF
CDR3 DNA: TGTGCCAGCACCGGGGTCACAGATACGCAGTATTTT

J gene: TRBJ1-4
V gene: TRBV29-1
clone size: NA
D gene: NA
CDR3 protein: CSAEDRDNEKLFF
CDR3 DNA: TGCAGCGCCGAAGACAGAGATAATGAAAAACTGTTTTTT

J gene: TRBJ2-5
V gene: TRBV14
clone size: NA
D gene: NA
CDR3 protein: CASSRGSGNFETQYF
CDR3 DNA: TGTGCCAGCAGCCGGGGTAGCGGTAACTTTGAGACCCAGTACTTC

J gene: TRBJ2-3
V gene: TRBV11-3
clone size: NA
D gene: NA
CDR3 protein: CASSLGLDTDTQYF
CDR3 DNA: TGTGCCAGCAGCTTAGGGCTAGACACAGATACGCAGTATTTT

J gene: TRBJ2-1
V gene: TRBV18
clone size: NA
D gene: TRBD1
CDR3 protein: CASSPVKSGTGGHNEQFF
CDR3 DNA: TGTGCCAGCTCACCAGTCAAATCCGGGACAGGGGGTCACAATGAGCAGTTCTTC

J gene: TRBJ1-1
V gene: TRBV4-1
clone size: NA
D gene: NA
CDR3 protein: CASSPSGGGLRTEAFF
CDR3 DNA: TGCGCCAGCAGCCCCTCGGGAGGAGGGCTGCGGACTGAAGCTTTCTTT

J gene: TRBJ2-1
V gene: TRBV11-3
clone size: NA
D gene: TRBD2
CDR3 protein: CASSLLAGGYNEQFF
CDR3 DNA: TGTGCCAGCAGCTTGCTAGCGGGGGGTTACAATGAGCAGTTCTTC

J gene: TRBJ1-1
V gene: TRBV11-3
clone size: NA
D gene: NA
CDR3 protein: CASSPGTVNTEAFF
CDR3 DNA: TGTGCCAGCAGCCCCGGGACGGTGAACACTGAAGCTTTCTTT

J gene: TRBJ2-1
V gene: TRBV5-1
clone size: NA
D gene: NA
CDR3 protein: CASSLWESRNEQFF
CDR3 DNA: TGCGCCAGCAGCTTGTGGGAGAGCCGCAATGAGCAGTTCTTC

J gene: TRBJ1-1
V gene: TRBV9
clone size: NA
D gene: NA
CDR3 protein: CASSPRRYTGMNTEAFF
CDR3 DNA: TGTGCCAGCAGCCCGCGAAGATATACAGGGATGAACACTGAAGCTTTCTTT

J gene: TRBJ2-3
V gene: TRBV10-3
clone size: NA
D gene: NA
CDR3 protein: CAISDRLIVGTDTQYF
CDR3 DNA: TGTGCCATCAGTGACAGACTAATAGTAGGCACAGATACGCAGTATTTT

J gene: TRBJ1-4
V gene: TRBV5-6
clone size: NA
D gene: NA
CDR3 protein: CASSLQSLTNEKLFF
CDR3 DNA: TGTGCCAGCAGCTTACAGTCCCTGACTAATGAAAAACTGTTTTTT

J gene: TRBJ2-3
V gene: TRBV4-3
clone size: NA
D gene: TRBD2
CDR3 protein: CASSQGSAGSTDTQYF
CDR3 DNA: TGCGCCAGCAGCCAAGGGTCAGCGGGAAGCACAGATACGCAGTATTTT

J gene: TRBJ2-7
V gene: TRBV4-3
clone size: few
D gene: TRBD1
CDR3 protein: CASSQAVGQGESYEQYF
CDR3 DNA: TGCGCCAGCAGCCAAGCAGTCGGACAGGGGGAATCCTACGAGCAGTACTTC

J gene: TRBJ2-7
V gene: TRBV30
clone size: NA
D gene: NA
CDR3 protein: CAWSLRTTRAIEQYF
CDR3 DNA: TGTGCCTGGAGTCTACGGACAACTCGGGCCATCGAGCAGTACTTC

J gene: TRBJ1-6
V gene: TRBV7-9
clone size: NA
D gene: NA
CDR3 protein: CASSSPYSPLHF
CDR3 DNA: TGTGCCAGCAGCTCGCCCTATTCACCCCTCCACTTT

J gene: TRBJ2-1
V gene: TRBV5-4
clone size: NA
D gene: TRBD2
CDR3 protein: CASSFPRSGGANEQFF
CDR3 DNA: TGTGCCAGCAGTTTCCCTCGCAGCGGGGGGGCCAATGAGCAGTTCTTC

J gene: TRBJ2-5
V gene: TRBV7-2
clone size: once
D gene: NA
CDR3 protein: CASSRTRETQYF
CDR3 DNA: TGTGCCAGCAGCCGAACTAGGGAGACCCAGTACTTC

J gene: TRBJ2-7
V gene: TRBV4-2
clone size: NA
D gene: NA
CDR3 protein: CASSQGYRSTYEQYF
CDR3 DNA: TGTGCCAGCAGCCAAGGATATCGGTCTACCTACGAGCAGTACTTC

J gene: TRBJ2-7
V gene: TRBV28
clone size: NA
D gene: TRBD2
CDR3 protein: CASSFSLSLAGGTYEQYF
CDR3 DNA: TGTGCCAGCAGTTTCTCGCTCTCACTAGCGGGAGGCACCTACGAGCAGTACTTC

J gene: TRBJ1-2
V gene: TRBV4-1
clone size: NA
D gene: NA
CDR3 protein: CASSPFYPLGGPEDGYTF
CDR3 DNA: TGCGCCAGCAGCCCGTTTTACCCCCTCGGGGGGCCCGAGGATGGCTACACCTTC

J gene: TRBJ2-7
V gene: TRBV5-1
clone size: NA
D gene: TRBD2
CDR3 protein: CASSLKPSGGESYEQYF
CDR3 DNA: TGCGCCAGCAGCCTAAAGCCTAGCGGGGGGGAATCCTACGAGCAGTACTTC

J gene: TRBJ1-4
V gene: TRBV27
clone size: NA
D gene: TRBD1
CDR3 protein: CASSSPGTGDEKLFF
CDR3 DNA: TGTGCCAGCAGTTCCCCTGGGACAGGGGATGAAAAACTGTTTTTT

J gene: TRBJ1-4
V gene: TRBV4-1
clone size: few
D gene: TRBD1
CDR3 protein: CASSGQGVEKLFF
CDR3 DNA: TGCGCCAGCTCCGGTCAGGGGGTTGAAAAACTGTTTTTT

J gene: TRBJ1-1
V gene: TRBV6-5
clone size: NA
D gene: NA
CDR3 protein: CASSRGMNTEAFF
CDR3 DNA: TGTGCCAGCAGTAGGGGGATGAACACTGAAGCTTTCTTT

J gene: TRBJ2-5
V gene: TRBV6-5
clone size: NA
D gene: NA
CDR3 protein: CASSYSRALGETQYF
CDR3 DNA: TGTGCCAGCAGTTATTCCAGGGCCCTCGGAGAGACCCAGTACTTC

J gene: TRBJ2-1
V gene: TRBV7-2
clone size: NA
D gene: TRBD2
CDR3 protein: CASSLASGTYNEQFF
CDR3 DNA: TGTGCCAGCAGCTTAGCTAGCGGGACCTACAATGAGCAGTTCTTC

J gene: TRBJ2-1
V gene: TRBV6-1
clone size: NA
D gene: NA
CDR3 protein: CASSAQRLSLLLDEQFF
CDR3 DNA: TGTGCCAGCAGTGCCCAAAGACTTTCGTTGCTGTTGGATGAGCAGTTCTTC

J gene: TRBJ1-3
V gene: TRBV29-1
clone size: NA
D gene: NA
CDR3 protein: CSVWTRSAGNTIYF
CDR3 DNA: TGCAGCGTTTGGACCAGGTCCGCTGGAAACACCATATATTTT

J gene: TRBJ1-1
V gene: TRBV5-5
clone size: NA
D gene: TRBD1
CDR3 protein: CASSLATGDEAFF
CDR3 DNA: TGTGCCAGCAGCTTGGCGACAGGGGATGAAGCTTTCTTT

J gene: TRBJ2-5
V gene: TRBV2
clone size: few
D gene: TRBD2
CDR3 protein: CASRALLAGAETQYF
CDR3 DNA: TGTGCCAGCAGAGCCTTACTAGCGGGGGCCGAGACCCAGTACTTC

J gene: TRBJ2-4
V gene: TRBV12-5
clone size: NA
D gene: TRBD1
CDR3 protein: CASGLDRARTGGFDIQYF
CDR3 DNA: TGTGCTAGTGGTTTGGACCGGGCCCGCACAGGGGGCTTCGACATTCAGTACTTC

J gene: TRBJ1-1
V gene: TRBV4-1
clone size: NA
D gene: TRBD1
CDR3 protein: CASSQGTGGANTEAFF
CDR3 DNA: TGCGCCAGCAGCCAGGGGACAGGGGGGGCGAACACTGAAGCTTTCTTT

J gene: TRBJ1-1
V gene: TRBV27
clone size: NA
D gene: NA
CDR3 protein: CASSFGSVQGGAEAFF
CDR3 DNA: TGTGCCAGCAGTTTCGGGTCAGTGCAGGGTGGCGCTGAAGCTTTCTTT

J gene: TRBJ2-3
V gene: TRBV7-8
clone size: NA
D gene: NA
CDR3 protein: CASSLGVGQGRTDTQYF
CDR3 DNA: TGTGCCAGCAGCTTAGGGGTTGGGCAGGGGAGGACAGATACGCAGTATTTT

J gene: TRBJ2-7
V gene: TRBV23-1
clone size: NA
D gene: NA
CDR3 protein: CASSQSPRGLTYEQYF
CDR3 DNA: TGCGCCAGCAGTCAATCACCCAGGGGTTTGACCTACGAGCAGTACTTC

J gene: TRBJ1-4
V gene: TRBV19
clone size: NA
D gene: NA
CDR3 protein: CASSPRTATNEKLFF
CDR3 DNA: TGTGCCAGTAGTCCACGGACAGCAACTAATGAAAAACTGTTTTTT

J gene: TRBJ2-5
V gene: TRBV19
clone size: NA
D gene: TRBD2
CDR3 protein: CASSMGTSGRGETQYF
CDR3 DNA: TGTGCCAGTAGTATGGGTACTAGCGGGAGAGGAGAGACCCAGTACTTC

J gene: TRBJ2-1
V gene: TRBV5-4
clone size: NA
D gene: NA
CDR3 protein: CASSRSRGVRSYNEQFF
CDR3 DNA: TGTGCCAGCAGCCGGTCCCGCGGGGTTCGCTCCTACAATGAGCAGTTCTTC

J gene: TRBJ1-2
V gene: TRBV7-2
clone size: few
D gene: TRBD1
CDR3 protein: CASSLGDRETYGYTF
CDR3 DNA: TGTGCCAGCAGCTTAGGTGACAGGGAAACCTATGGCTACACCTTC

J gene: TRBJ2-2
V gene: TRBV5-4
clone size: NA
D gene: NA
CDR3 protein: CASSPRRASNTGELFF
CDR3 DNA: TGTGCCAGCAGCCCGCGTCGGGCCTCGAACACCGGGGAGCTGTTTTTT